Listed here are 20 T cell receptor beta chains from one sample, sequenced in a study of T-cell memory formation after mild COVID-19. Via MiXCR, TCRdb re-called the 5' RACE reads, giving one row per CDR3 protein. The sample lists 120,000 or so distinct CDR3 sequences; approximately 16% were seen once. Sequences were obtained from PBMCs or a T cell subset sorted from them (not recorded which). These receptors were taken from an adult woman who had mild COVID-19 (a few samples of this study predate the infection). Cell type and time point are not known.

This chain's CDR3 is CASIQDRVPNEQFF. For the CDR3, the DNA is TGTGCCAGCATTCAGGACAGGGTACCCAATGAGCAGTTCTTC. This chain joins TRBV25-1 and TRBJ2-1; 8 bases agree with TRBD1. The V gene end was trimmed by 7 bases and the J gene end by 6 bases; junction bases not matched to a gene: 8. Germline CDR1 is MGHDK and CDR2 is SYGVNS. CDR3 length: 14 amino acids. Full variable domain (remainder filled in from reference TRBV25-1 and TRBJ2-1): EADIYQTPRYLVIGTGKKITLECSQTMGHDKMYWYQQDPGMELHLIHYSYGVNSTEKGDLSSESTVSRIRTEHFPLTLESARPSHTSQYLCASIQDRVPNEQFFGPGTRLTVL.

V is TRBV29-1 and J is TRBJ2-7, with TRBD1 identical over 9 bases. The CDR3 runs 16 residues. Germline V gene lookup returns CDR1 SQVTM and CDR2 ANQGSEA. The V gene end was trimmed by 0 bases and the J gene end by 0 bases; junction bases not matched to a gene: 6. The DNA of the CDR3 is TGCAGCGTTGAAGATGCAGGACAGGGGTTCTCCTACGAGCAGTACTTC. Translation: CSVEDAGQGFSYEQYF.

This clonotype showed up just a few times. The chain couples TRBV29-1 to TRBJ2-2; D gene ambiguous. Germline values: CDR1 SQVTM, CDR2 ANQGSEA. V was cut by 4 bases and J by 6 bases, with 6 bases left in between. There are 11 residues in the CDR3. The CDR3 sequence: CSVAKSGELFF. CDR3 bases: TGCAGCGTTGCAAAATCCGGGGAGCTGTTTTTT.

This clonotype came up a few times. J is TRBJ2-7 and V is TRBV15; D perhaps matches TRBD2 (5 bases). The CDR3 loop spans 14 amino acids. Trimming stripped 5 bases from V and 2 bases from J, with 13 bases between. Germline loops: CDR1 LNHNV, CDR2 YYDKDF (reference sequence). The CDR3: CATSVRESTYEQYF. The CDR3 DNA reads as TGTGCCACCAGCGTCCGGGAATCCACCTACGAGCAGTACTTC.

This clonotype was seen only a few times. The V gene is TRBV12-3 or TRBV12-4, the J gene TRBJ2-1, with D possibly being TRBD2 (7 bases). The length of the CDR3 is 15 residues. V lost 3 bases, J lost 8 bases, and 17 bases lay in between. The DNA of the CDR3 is TGTGCCAGCAGTTTCGGGGGGCTAGTGGGTGATGAGCAGTTCTTC. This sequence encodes CASSFGGLVGDEQFF.

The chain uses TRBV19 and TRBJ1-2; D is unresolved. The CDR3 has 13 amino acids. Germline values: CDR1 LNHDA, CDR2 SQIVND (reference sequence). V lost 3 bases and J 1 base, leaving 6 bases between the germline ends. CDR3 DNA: TGTGCCAGTAGTATCCCCAATAACTATGGCTACACCTTC. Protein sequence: CASSIPNNYGYTF.

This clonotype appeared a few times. The CDR3 reads CASSRIAGGYNEQFF. The CDR3 nucleotides read TGTGCCAGCAGCCGAATAGCGGGGGGTTACAATGAGCAGTTCTTC. V and J are TRBV7-8 and TRBJ2-1; 10 positions match TRBD2. Germline V gene lookup returns CDR1 SGHVS and CDR2 FQNEAQ. The junction had 5 bases not matched to a gene; V was cut back by 5 bases and J by 4 bases. CDR3 length: 15 amino acids.

CDR3 loop: CATSSSSGLSSYNEQFF. CDR3 nucleotides: TGTGCCACCAGCAGTTCTAGCGGGCTAAGCTCCTACAATGAGCAGTTCTTC. The genes are TRBV15 and TRBJ2-1; 8 bases are shared with TRBD2. The length of the CDR3 is 17 residues. V lost 3 bases to trimming and J lost 0 bases; unmatched junction nucleotides: 7. Germline assignment: CDR1 LNHNV and CDR2 YYDKDF (reference sequence).

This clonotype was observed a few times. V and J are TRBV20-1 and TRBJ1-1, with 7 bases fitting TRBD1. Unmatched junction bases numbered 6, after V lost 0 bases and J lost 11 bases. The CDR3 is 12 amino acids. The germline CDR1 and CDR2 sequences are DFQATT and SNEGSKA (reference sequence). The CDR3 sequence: CSARDQGQAAFF. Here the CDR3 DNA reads TGCAGTGCTAGAGATCAAGGACAGGCGGCTTTCTTT.

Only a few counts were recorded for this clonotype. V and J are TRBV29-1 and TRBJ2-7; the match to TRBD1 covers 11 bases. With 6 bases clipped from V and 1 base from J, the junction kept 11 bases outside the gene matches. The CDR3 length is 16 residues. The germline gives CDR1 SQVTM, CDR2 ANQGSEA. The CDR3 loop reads CSVYHPGQGESYEQYF. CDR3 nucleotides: TGCAGCGTGTACCATCCGGGACAGGGGGAATCCTACGAGCAGTACTTC.

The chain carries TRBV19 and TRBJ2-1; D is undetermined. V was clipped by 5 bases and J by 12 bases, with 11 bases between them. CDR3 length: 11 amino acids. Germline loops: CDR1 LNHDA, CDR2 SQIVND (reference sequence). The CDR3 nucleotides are TGTGCCAGTAGTTTCAGTTCTGGGCAGTTCTTC. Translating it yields CASSFSSGQFF. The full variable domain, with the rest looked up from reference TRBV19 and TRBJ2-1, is DGGITQSPKYLFRKEGQNVTLSCEQNLNHDAMYWYRQDPGQGLRLIYYSQIVNDFQKGDIAEGYSVSREKKESFPLTVTSAQKNPTAFYLCASSFSSGQFFGPGTRLTVL.

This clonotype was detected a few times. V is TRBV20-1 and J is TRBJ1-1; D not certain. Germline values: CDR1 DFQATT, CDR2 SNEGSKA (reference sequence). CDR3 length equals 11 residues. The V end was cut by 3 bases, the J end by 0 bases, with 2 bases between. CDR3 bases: TGCAGTGCTAGGGTGAACACTGAAGCTTTCTTT. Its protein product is CSARVNTEAFF.

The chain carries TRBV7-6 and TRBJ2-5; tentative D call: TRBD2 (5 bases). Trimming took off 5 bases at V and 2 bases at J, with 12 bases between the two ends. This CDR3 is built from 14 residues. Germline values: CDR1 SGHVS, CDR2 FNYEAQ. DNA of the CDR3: TGTGCCAGCAGCGTACCGGGAAATCAAGAGACCCAGTACTTC. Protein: CASSVPGNQETQYF.

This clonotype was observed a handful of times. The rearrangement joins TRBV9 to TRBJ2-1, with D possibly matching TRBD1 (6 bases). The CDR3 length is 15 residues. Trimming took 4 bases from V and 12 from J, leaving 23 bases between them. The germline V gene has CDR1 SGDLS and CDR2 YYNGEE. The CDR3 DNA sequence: TGTGCCAGCAGCCCCCGTTCGACAGGTGGAGGAGCGCAGTTCTTC. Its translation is CASSPRSTGGGAQFF.

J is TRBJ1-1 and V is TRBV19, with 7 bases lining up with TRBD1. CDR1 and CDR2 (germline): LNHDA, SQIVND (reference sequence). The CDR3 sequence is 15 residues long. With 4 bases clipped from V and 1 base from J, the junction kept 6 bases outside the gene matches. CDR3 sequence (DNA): TGTGCCAGTAGTACCGTCAGGGACAGGAACACTGAAGCTTTCTTT. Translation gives CASSTVRDRNTEAFF.

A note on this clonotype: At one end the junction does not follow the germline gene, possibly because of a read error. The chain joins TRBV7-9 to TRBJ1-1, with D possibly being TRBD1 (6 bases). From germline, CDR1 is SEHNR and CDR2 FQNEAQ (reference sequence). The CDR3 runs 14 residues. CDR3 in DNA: TGTTCCAGCAGCTTGGGACACACGAACACTGAAGCTTTCTTT. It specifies CSSSLGHTNTEAFF. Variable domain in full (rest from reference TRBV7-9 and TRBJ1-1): DTGVSQNPRHKITKRGQNVTFRCDPISEHNRLYWYRQTLGQGPEFLTYFQNEAQLEKSRLLSDRFSAERPKGSFSTLEIQRTEQGDSAMYLCSSSLGHTNTEAFFGQGTRLTVV.

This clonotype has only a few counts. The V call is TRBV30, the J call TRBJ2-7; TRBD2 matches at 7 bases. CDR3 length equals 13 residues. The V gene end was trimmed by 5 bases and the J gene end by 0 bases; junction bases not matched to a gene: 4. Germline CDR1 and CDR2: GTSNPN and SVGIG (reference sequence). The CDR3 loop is CAWSAGFSYEQYF. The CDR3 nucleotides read TGTGCCTGGTCAGCGGGATTCTCCTACGAGCAGTACTTC.

The CDR3 DNA reads as TGTGCCAGCAGTATGCCGGGTTGGAGCAATCAGCCCCAGCATTTT. It yields the protein CASSMPGWSNQPQHF. The chain employs TRBV12-3 or TRBV12-4 and TRBJ1-5; D is undetermined. CDR3 length equals 15 residues. Trimming cost V 5 bases and J 1 base, with 12 bases left between them.

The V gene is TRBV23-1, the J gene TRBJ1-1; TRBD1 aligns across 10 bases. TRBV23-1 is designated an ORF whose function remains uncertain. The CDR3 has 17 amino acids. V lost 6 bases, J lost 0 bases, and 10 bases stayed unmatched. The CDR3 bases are TGCGCCAGCAGCTTCGACAGGGGGCTCAGGCTGAACACTGAAGCTTTCTTT. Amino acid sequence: CASSFDRGLRLNTEAFF.

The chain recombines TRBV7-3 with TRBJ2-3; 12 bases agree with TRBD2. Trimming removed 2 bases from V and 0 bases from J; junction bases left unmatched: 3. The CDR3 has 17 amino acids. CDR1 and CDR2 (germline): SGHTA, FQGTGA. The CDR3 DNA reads TGTGCCAGCAGCTTAGAGACTAGCGGGAGAAGCACAGATACGCAGTATTTT. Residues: CASSLETSGRSTDTQYF. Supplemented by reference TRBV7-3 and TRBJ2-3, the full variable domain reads GAGVSQTPSNKVTEKGKYVELRCDPISGHTALYWYRQSLGQGPEFLIYFQGTGAADDSGLPNDRFFAVRPEGSVSTLKIQRTERGDSAVYLCASSLETSGRSTDTQYFGPGTRLTVL.